The TCR beta chain under discussion was sequenced for a study of blood T cell repertoires in COVID-19. In the original workflow: Amplification of reference gene primers provided the estimated nucleated cell counts. Method: immunoSEQ multiplex PCR; TCRdb's copy keeps in-frame clones and lacks some. V and J calls and clone size are as listed in that table; D and trimming were resolved from the DNA. The data hold 200,000 or so clones, with roughly nine tenths observed a single time. The V gene lost 0 bases and the J gene lost 4 bases, with 7 bases spanning the gap. This CDR3 is 14 amino acids long. Germline-derived CDR1 and CDR2 are MGHRA and YSYEKL.

Specimen: peripheral blood. This chain uses TRBV4-1 with TRBJ1-5, with D hard to call. The receptor comes from a woman in her 70s with acute or convalescent COVID-19. As DNA, the CDR3 is TGCGCCAGCAGCCAAGACGGCGGAAATCAGCCCCAGCATTTT. It translates to CASSQDGGNQPQHF.